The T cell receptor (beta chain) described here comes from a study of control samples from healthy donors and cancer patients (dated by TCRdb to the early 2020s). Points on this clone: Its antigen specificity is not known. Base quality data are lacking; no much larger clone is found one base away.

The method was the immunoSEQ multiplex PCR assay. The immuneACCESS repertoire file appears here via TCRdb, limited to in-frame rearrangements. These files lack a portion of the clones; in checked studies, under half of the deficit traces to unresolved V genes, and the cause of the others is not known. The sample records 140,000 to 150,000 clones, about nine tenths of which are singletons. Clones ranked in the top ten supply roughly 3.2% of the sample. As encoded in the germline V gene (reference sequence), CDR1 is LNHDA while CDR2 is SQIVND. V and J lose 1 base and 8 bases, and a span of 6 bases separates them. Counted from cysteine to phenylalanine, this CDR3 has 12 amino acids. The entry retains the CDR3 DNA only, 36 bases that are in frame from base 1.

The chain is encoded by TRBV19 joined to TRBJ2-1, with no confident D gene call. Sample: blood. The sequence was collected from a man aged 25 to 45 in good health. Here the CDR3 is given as CASSIGPDEQFF. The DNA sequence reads TGTGCCAGTAGTATAGGGCCTGATGAGCAGTTCTTC.